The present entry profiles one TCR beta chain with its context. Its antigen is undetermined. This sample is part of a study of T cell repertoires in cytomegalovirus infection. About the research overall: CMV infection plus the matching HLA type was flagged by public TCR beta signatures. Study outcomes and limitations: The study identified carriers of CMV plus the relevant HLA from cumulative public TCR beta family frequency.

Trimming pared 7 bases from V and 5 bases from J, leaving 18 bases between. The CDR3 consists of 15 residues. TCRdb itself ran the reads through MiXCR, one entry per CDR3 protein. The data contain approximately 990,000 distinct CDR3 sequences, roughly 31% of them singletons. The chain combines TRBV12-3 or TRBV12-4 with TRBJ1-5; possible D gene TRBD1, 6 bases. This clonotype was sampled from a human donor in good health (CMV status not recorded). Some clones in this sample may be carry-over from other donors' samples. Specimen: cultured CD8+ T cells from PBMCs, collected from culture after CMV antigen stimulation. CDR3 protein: CASTSGLGADQPQHF. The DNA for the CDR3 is TGTGCCAGCACCAGCGGGTTGGGGGCGGATCAGCCCCAGCATTTT.